This T cell receptor beta chain derives from a study of early T cells in non-severe SARS-CoV-2 infection. Study at large: The sequenced material was bulk RNA from unsorted whole blood, and its chains were unpaired.

This clonotype occurred many times. From the 5' RACE reads, TCRdb called clonotypes with MiXCR, one entry per CDR3 protein. The sample holds about 20,000 distinct CDR3 sequences, around 3.5% seen once. This CDR3 region has 15 residues. The germline V gene encodes CDR1 SGDLS and CDR2 YYNGEE. Trimming left V 0 bases short and J 3 bases short, with 10 bases between. This TCR was recovered from an adult who was a healthcare worker with PCR-confirmed SARS-CoV-2 infection or an uninfected control (not recorded which). The specimen sequenced was whole blood. The chain links TRBV9 to TRBJ2-1, with D unclear. The CDR3 DNA reads TGTGCCAGCAGCGTAGGTCCGCAAAACTACAATGAGCAGTTCTTC. As protein: CASSVGPQNYNEQFF.